Listed here is a single T cell receptor beta chain. This clonotype was detected ten times or more. Its antigen is not yet known. The input lacks base qualities; no much larger clone sits a single base away. The data originate from a study of T cells after yellow fever vaccination (dated by TCRdb to the late 2010s). For context, the study as a whole: The SMART-Seq v4 Ultra Low Input RNA kit was used to prepare libraries from fractions with low cell numbers. To follow T-cell clones before and after primary and booster YFV17D yellow fever vaccination, bulk TCR alpha and beta repertoires were sequenced over time. Two healthy male donors made up the cohort, one aged 18 to 29 years and the other aged 30 to 40 years. Blood samples were taken at several timepoints before and after primary and secondary immunization, and bulk PBMC replicates and cell subsets were isolated. General conclusions and limits of the study: A small fraction of clonotypes appeared in both the CD4 and CD8 compartments, likely as a result of convergent recombination. After the booster, most of the clones that had expanded following primary vaccination were detected again (around 95% of CD4 and 80% to 90% of CD8), which suggests that memory was broadly maintained. Compared with the primary T-cell response, the secondary T-cell response was faster but weaker, reaching its peak on day 5 rather than on day 15. Only a couple of donors were included in the study, so the extent to which the findings can be generalized is limited. Computational filtering was needed because FACS-sorted repertoires could contain abundant contaminating clonotypes from the bulk population.

The sequencer was an Illumina NovaSeq 6000. TCR cDNA was synthesized by 5'RACE template switching, through which a universal primer site and unique molecular identifiers were introduced. Priming of cDNA synthesis was performed from both the TCR alpha and TCR beta constant segments. Library amplification used two PCR steps, and the second PCR step added sample barcodes and sequencing adapters. Sequencing of libraries was performed on Illumina HiSeq 2500 (2x100 bp) or NovaSeq (2x150 bp). As for how the authors treated the data: MIGEC handled demultiplexing of reads and collapsing into UMI consensus sequences, while MiXCR performed V(D)J alignment. Clonotypes responding to the vaccine were identified with edgeR on replicate PBMC samples, with the criteria of FDR below 0.01 and a log2 fold change above 5 up to day 15. CD4 or CD8 identity was assigned to each bulk clonotype according to whether the clonotype was present at higher abundance in the sequenced CD4 repertoire or the sequenced CD8 repertoire. The public reads were run again by TCRdb, first through fastp at Q25 and then through MiXCR, and only productive beta chains were kept. Under each unique CDR3 protein, matching rows form one entry showing the most common genes and DNA. These V and J calls rely on TCRdb rather than the paper's analysis. For this sample the table gives some 240,000 distinct CDR3 sequences, of which around 4.9% were detected only once. The ten largest clones represent about 3.5% of the sample.

This specimen's treatment or condition label, interpreted: live attenuated yellow fever vaccine strain. PBMCs were isolated from peripheral blood using a standard Ficoll-Paque protocol. CD4 and CD8 T-cell fractions were isolated with Dynabeads CD4 and CD8 positive selection kits. RNA was extracted with TriZol from bulk PBMCs, CD4 and CD8 fractions, and dextramer-positive and dextramer-negative fractions. The CDR3 runs 12 residues from the cysteine to the phenylalanine. Only the CDR3 DNA is retained, 36 bases long and in frame from the first base. The germline V gene specifies ENHRY as CDR1 and SYGVKD as CDR2. Between the V and J ends, shortened by 4 bases and 1 base respectively, the junction contains 4 bases.

The source is a man between 18 and 35 years old who received the YFV17D yellow fever vaccine. This receptor chain uses TRBV10-3 and TRBJ1-1; the D gene lacks a confident call. The sample consisted of CD4+ T cells sorted from PBMCs, taken on the day of the yellow fever booster vaccination. CDR3 protein: CAISVGNTEAFF. The nucleotide sequence reads as follows: TGTGCCATCAGTGTAGGGAACACTGAAGCTTTCTTT.